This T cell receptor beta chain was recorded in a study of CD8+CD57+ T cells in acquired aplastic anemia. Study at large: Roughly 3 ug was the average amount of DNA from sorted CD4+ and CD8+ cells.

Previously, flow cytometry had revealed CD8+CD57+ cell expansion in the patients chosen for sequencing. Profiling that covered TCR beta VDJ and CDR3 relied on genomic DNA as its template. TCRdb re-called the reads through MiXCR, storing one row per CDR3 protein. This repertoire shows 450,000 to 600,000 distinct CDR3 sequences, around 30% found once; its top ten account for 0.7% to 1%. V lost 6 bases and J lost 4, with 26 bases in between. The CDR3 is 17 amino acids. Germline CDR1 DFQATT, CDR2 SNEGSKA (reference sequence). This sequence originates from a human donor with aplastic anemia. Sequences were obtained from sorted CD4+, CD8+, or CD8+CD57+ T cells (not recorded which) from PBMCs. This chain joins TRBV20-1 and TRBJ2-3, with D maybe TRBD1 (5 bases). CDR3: CSAPVLQGGPSPDTQYF. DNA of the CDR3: TGCAGTGCCCCCGTATTGCAGGGCGGACCCTCACCAGATACGCAGTATTTT.